This entry lists 8 T cell receptor beta chains sequenced from one sample in a study of low-dose radiotherapy and immunotherapy resistance in tumors. Indicated time point: after trial treatment. This sample's treatment: LDRT plus nivolumab, ipilimumab, low-dose cyclophosphamide and aspirin (RACIN trial). With TRAV- and TRBV-specific primers, first-strand cDNA was made, covering the alpha and beta chains. A constant-region primer paired with the V-primer adapter amplified TCRs over approximately 19 PCR cycles. One entry per CDR3 protein, called by TCRdb with MiXCR from the reads. The data contain 95,000 to 100,000 distinct CDR3 sequences, about a fifth of them singletons. This sample comprised PBMCs, obtained after low-dose radiotherapy plus immunotherapy. Receptors were obtained from a male donor with prostate cancer.

This sequence joins TRBV2 and TRBJ2-5; D is tentatively TRBD1 or TRBD2 (5 bases each). Germline CDR1 SNHLY, CDR2 FYNNEI. The CDR3 loop spans 13 amino acids. V lost 8 bases and J lost 5, with 15 bases in between. CDR3 amino acids: CASRTGTRETQYF. The CDR3 bases are TGTGCCAGCCGAACCGGGACGCGGGAGACCCAGTACTTC. The full variable domain, completed using reference TRBV2 and TRBJ2-5, is EPEVTQTPSHQVTQMGQEVILRCVPISNHLYFYWYRQILGQKVEFLVSFYNNEISEKSEIFDDQFSVERPDGSNFTLKIRSTKLEDSAMYFCASRTGTRETQYFGPGTRLLVL.

A few counts support this clonotype. This chain links TRBV5-1 with TRBJ1-1; 8 bases match TRBD1. V was pared by 0 bases and J by 1 base, with 2 bases of the junction left unmatched. The CDR3 is 15 amino acids. Germline loops: CDR1 SGHRS, CDR2 YFSETQ. For the CDR3, the DNA is TGCGCCAGCAGCTTGGCCGGGACAGGGAACACTGAAGCTTTCTTT. Translation: CASSLAGTGNTEAFF. Full variable domain (remainder filled in from reference TRBV5-1 and TRBJ1-1): KAGVTQTPRYLIKTRGQQVTLSCSPISGHRSVSWYQQTPGQGLQFLFEYFSETQRNKGNFPGRFSGRQFSNSRSEMNVSTLELGDSALYLCASSLAGTGNTEAFFGQGTRLTVV.

The V call is TRBV9, the J call TRBJ1-2; the D is unclear. CDR1 and CDR2 (germline): SGDLS, YYNGEE. The CDR3 is 12 amino acids. Trimming left V 0 bases short and J 5 bases short, with 5 bases between. The CDR3 DNA is TGTGCCAGCAGCGTAGTGGGTTATGGCTACACCTTC. Translation: CASSVVGYGYTF.

This clonotype was picked up many times. The chain is built from TRBV7-2 and TRBJ2-5; weak D call: TRBD2 (5 bases). CDR3 size: 15 residues. Trimming took off 5 bases at V and 5 bases at J, with 18 bases between the two ends. Germline V lookup: CDR1 SGHTA, CDR2 FQGNSA. CDR3 residues: CASSRASTGSETQYF. In nucleotides, the CDR3 is TGTGCCAGCAGCCGCGCGTCAACGGGGTCGGAGACCCAGTACTTC.

This clonotype has ten or more counts. The rearrangement joins TRBV6-5 to TRBJ2-5; D unclear. V was pared by 5 bases and J by 1 base, with 14 bases between. The CDR3 has 15 amino acids. Germline assignment: CDR1 MNHEY and CDR2 SVGAGI. CDR3 amino acids: CASSHTTRAQETQYF. In DNA form, the CDR3 reads TGTGCCAGCAGTCACACAACCAGAGCCCAAGAGACCCAGTACTTC.

There are many counts of this clonotype. CDR3 region: CASSFPVRGNEQFF. DNA of the CDR3: TGTGCCAGCAGTTTCCCAGTTCGGGGCAATGAGCAGTTCTTC. V gene TRBV12-3 or TRBV12-4 combines with J gene TRBJ2-1; possible D gene TRBD2, 5 bases. This CDR3 contains 14 residues. The V gene lost 3 bases and the J gene lost 6 bases, with 12 bases spanning the gap.

This clonotype was recorded many times. The chain couples TRBV28 to TRBJ2-5, with D perhaps TRBD1 (6 bases). This CDR3 spans 16 amino acids. Per the germline V gene, CDR1 is MDHEN and CDR2 is SYDVKM. V lost 5 bases, J lost 5 bases, and 21 bases lay in between. This CDR3 is CASSNRTYRVSETQYF. CDR3 DNA sequence: TGTGCCAGCAGTAACCGGACCTACAGGGTATCGGAGACCCAGTACTTC.

V is TRBV7-9 and J is TRBJ2-3, with TRBD2 matching over 10 bases. V was pared by 0 bases and J by 0 bases, with 9 bases of the junction left unmatched. CDR3 length: 19 amino acids. The V gene's germline CDR1 is SEHNR and CDR2 FQNEAQ (reference sequence). CDR3 nucleotides: TGTGCCAGCAGCTTAGCGCTTCTAGCGGGGGTCTCTAGCACAGATACGCAGTATTTT. The encoded protein is CASSLALLAGVSSTDTQYF.